A single sample is the source of the 6 T cell receptor beta chains below, sequenced in a study of early T cells in non-severe SARS-CoV-2 infection. Each CDR3 protein is one row after TCRdb ran MiXCR on the 5' RACE reads. This table holds roughly 46,000 distinct CDR3 sequences, around 9.6% found once. The sequenced sample was whole blood, obtained at baseline. Receptor source: an adult who was a healthcare worker with PCR-confirmed SARS-CoV-2 infection or an uninfected control (not recorded which).

At least ten counts were recorded for this clonotype. The chain recombines TRBV7-9 with TRBJ1-1, with 8 bases fitting TRBD1. Looked up from germline, CDR1 is SEHNR and CDR2 is FQNEAQ (reference sequence). V dropped 4 bases and J dropped 7; count of bases not matched to a gene: 5. The CDR3 spans 13 residues. The CDR3 reads CASSYQQGVEAFF. For the CDR3, the DNA is TGTGCCAGCAGCTATCAACAGGGGGTTGAAGCTTTCTTT.

This clonotype was observed a handful of times. This sequence joins TRBV27 and TRBJ1-6, with D possibly TRBD1 on 6 matching bases. Germline values: CDR1 MNHEY, CDR2 SMNVEV (reference sequence). The ends were cut back, 4 bases at V and 7 bases at J, with 11 bases in the middle. The CDR3 spans 14 residues. CDR3: CASSSRTANSPLHF. As DNA, the CDR3 is TGTGCCAGCAGTTCCCGGACAGCAAATTCACCCCTCCACTTT.

This clonotype occurred many times. CDR3 sequence reads: CSAISFSNQPQHF. The CDR3 nucleotides are TGCAGTGCTATTAGCTTTAGCAATCAGCCCCAGCATTTT. V usage is TRBV20-1 and J usage is TRBJ1-5; D is unclear. The CDR3 is made up of 13 amino acids. Trimming removed 4 bases from V and 0 bases from J, with 7 bases in between. Germline assignment: CDR1 DFQATT and CDR2 SNEGSKA (reference sequence).

This clonotype occurred many times. This chain connects TRBV7-9 to TRBJ2-1; TRBD2 aligns across 12 bases. CDR1 SEHNR and CDR2 FQNEAQ come from the germline V gene (reference sequence). V lost 4 bases and J lost 8; bases outside the gene matches: 12. This CDR3 comprises 17 residues. The CDR3 loop reads CASSWGALAGGPDEQFF. The CDR3 nucleotides are TGTGCCAGCAGCTGGGGAGCTCTAGCGGGAGGGCCCGATGAGCAGTTCTTC.

This clonotype was found a few times. The chain carries TRBV30 and TRBJ2-7; a weak D match, TRBD1 (5 bases). Trimming left V 2 bases short and J 6 bases short, with 8 bases between. The length of the CDR3 is 11 residues. Germline V gives CDR1 GTSNPN, CDR2 SVGIG (reference sequence). As DNA, the CDR3 is TGTGCCTGGAGTATAGGGGTCGAGCAGTACTTC. Amino acids: CAWSIGVEQYF. Together with reference TRBV30 and TRBJ2-7, the CDR3 gives the full variable domain: SQTIHQWPATLVQPVGSPLSLECTVEGTSNPNLYWYRQAAGRGLQLLFYSVGIGQISSEVPQNLSASRPQDRQFILSSKKLLLSDSGFYLCAWSIGVEQYFGPGTRLTVT.

This rearrangement joins TRBV27 to TRBJ2-5; D is possibly TRBD2 (5 bases). Trimming removed 8 bases at V and 2 bases at J, with 18 bases between. CDR1 is MNHEY and CDR2 is SMNVEV in the germline V gene (reference sequence). The CDR3 loop spans 15 amino acids. The CDR3: CASALGTRAQETQYF. The CDR3 DNA is TGTGCCAGCGCGCTCGGAACGAGGGCGCAAGAGACCCAGTACTTC.